This TCR beta chain was sequenced during a study of T cells after yellow fever vaccination. Whole-study results and caveats: It was the secondary response that reached its peak faster, day 5 versus 15, but it was weaker.

TCRdb itself ran the 5' RACE reads through MiXCR, one entry per CDR3 protein. The top ten clones hold 1.1% of a sample with approximately 250,000 distinct CDR3 sequences, around 6.7% of them seen once. Details on this clonotype: As yet, its antigen is unknown.

This CDR3 has 15 amino acids. Germline V gene data show CDR1 as LNHNV and CDR2 as YYDKDF (reference sequence). Trimming cost V 1 base and J 4 bases, with 13 bases left between them. The gene calls are TRBV15 and TRBJ2-5; possibly TRBD1 or TRBD2 for D (6 bases each). The receptor was derived from a man aged 30 to 39 who received the YFV17D yellow fever vaccine. This specimen was CD4+ T cells sorted from PBMCs, taken on the day of the yellow fever booster vaccination. The CDR3 spells CATSRGSGARETQYF. CDR3 coding DNA: TGTGCCACCAGCAGAGGGTCGGGGGCCCGAGAGACCCAGTACTTC.